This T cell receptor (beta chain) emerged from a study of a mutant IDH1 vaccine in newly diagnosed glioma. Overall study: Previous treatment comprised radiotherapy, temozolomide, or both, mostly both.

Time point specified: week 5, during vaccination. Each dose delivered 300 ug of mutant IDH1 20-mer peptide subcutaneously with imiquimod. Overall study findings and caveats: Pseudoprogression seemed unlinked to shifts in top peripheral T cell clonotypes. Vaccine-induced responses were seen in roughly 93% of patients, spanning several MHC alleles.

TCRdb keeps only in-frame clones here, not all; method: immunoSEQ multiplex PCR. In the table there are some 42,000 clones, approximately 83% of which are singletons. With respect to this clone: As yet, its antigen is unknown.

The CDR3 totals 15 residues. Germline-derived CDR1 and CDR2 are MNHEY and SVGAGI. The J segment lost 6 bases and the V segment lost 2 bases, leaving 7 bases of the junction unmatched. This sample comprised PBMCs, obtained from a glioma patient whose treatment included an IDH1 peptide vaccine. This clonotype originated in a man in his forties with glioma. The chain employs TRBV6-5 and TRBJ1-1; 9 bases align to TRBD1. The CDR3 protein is CASSYLGTGTSEAFF. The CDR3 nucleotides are TGTGCCAGCAGTTACCTCGGGACAGGGACTTCTGAAGCTTTCTTT.